These T cell receptor beta chains were read from a single sample in a study of Ad26.COV2.S vaccination and SARS-CoV-2 variants. Profiled with immunoSEQ multiplex PCR; TCRdb holds only in-frame clones, not every one. The data show some 190,000 clones, with 87% seen just once and under 7.5% held by the top ten. The sample in question was peripheral blood, obtained after recovery from COVID-19. All receptors come from a human donor who had recovered from COVID-19. CDR3s include the opening cysteine and the closing phenylalanine or tryptophan. The D gene is left open where the match is weak.

v_call: TRBV18
j_call: TRBJ2-5
d_call: TRBD1
cdr3_aa: CASSRDRQETQYF
cdr3_nt: TGTGCCAGCTCACGGGACAGACAAGAGACCCAGTACTTC

v_call: TRBV6-5
j_call: TRBJ1-3
d_call: -
cdr3_aa: CASSYRSGNSGNTIYF
cdr3_nt: TGTGCCAGCAGTTATAGATCGGGGAATTCTGGAAACACCATATATTTT

v_call: TRBV6-2/TRBV6-3
j_call: TRBJ2-1
d_call: TRBD2
cdr3_aa: CASSYSGETSSRFF
cdr3_nt: TGTGCCAGCAGTTACTCTGGGGAGACTAGCAGTCGGTTCTTC

v_call: TRBV18
j_call: TRBJ2-5
d_call: -
cdr3_aa: CASSPDYTGSQTQYF
cdr3_nt: TGTGCCAGCTCACCCGACTATACAGGGTCCCAGACCCAGTACTTC

v_call: TRBV27
j_call: TRBJ2-2
d_call: -
cdr3_aa: CASSLSSTGELFF
cdr3_nt: TGTGCCAGCAGTTTGAGTTCCACCGGGGAGCTGTTTTTT

v_call: TRBV7-9
j_call: TRBJ2-5
d_call: TRBD2
cdr3_aa: CASGFSGRRETQYF
cdr3_nt: TGTGCCAGCGGTTTTAGCGGGAGGAGAGAGACCCAGTACTTC

v_call: TRBV7-2
j_call: TRBJ1-5
d_call: TRBD1
cdr3_aa: CASSLQGVLSNQPQHF
cdr3_nt: TGTGCCAGCAGCTTACAGGGGGTGCTGTCAAATCAACCCCAGCATTTT

v_call: TRBV11-2
j_call: TRBJ2-3
d_call: TRBD2
cdr3_aa: CASSVGLAGRRTDTQYF
cdr3_nt: TGTGCCAGCAGCGTAGGACTAGCGGGGCGTCGCACAGATACGCAGTATTTT

v_call: TRBV5-1
j_call: TRBJ2-1
d_call: TRBD2
cdr3_aa: CASSSTGLAHEQFF
cdr3_nt: TGCGCCAGCAGCTCGACCGGACTAGCGCATGAGCAGTTCTTC

v_call: TRBV29-1
j_call: TRBJ2-5
d_call: TRBD2
cdr3_aa: CSVEDSLAGGETQYF
cdr3_nt: TGCAGCGTTGAAGATTCCCTAGCGGGGGGGGAGACCCAGTACTTC

v_call: TRBV6-5
j_call: TRBJ1-5
d_call: TRBD1
cdr3_aa: CASSGTGDQPQHF
cdr3_nt: TGTGCCAGCTCCGGGACAGGGGATCAGCCCCAGCATTTT

v_call: TRBV19
j_call: TRBJ2-7
d_call: -
cdr3_aa: CASSPTFSYEQYF
cdr3_nt: TGTGCCAGTAGCCCGACATTTTCCTACGAGCAGTACTTC

v_call: TRBV10-3
j_call: TRBJ2-1
d_call: TRBD2
cdr3_aa: CAISPALVAGVEQFF
cdr3_nt: TGTGCCATCAGTCCCGCCCTAGTAGCGGGAGTAGAGCAGTTCTTC

v_call: TRBV5-1
j_call: TRBJ2-3
d_call: -
cdr3_aa: CASSLDRAERDTQYF
cdr3_nt: TGCGCCAGCAGCTTGGACAGGGCGGAGAGAGATACGCAGTATTTT

v_call: TRBV2
j_call: TRBJ2-1
d_call: TRBD2
cdr3_aa: CASGGTRALQEQFF
cdr3_nt: TGTGCCAGTGGCGGGACTAGGGCCCTTCAAGAGCAGTTCTTC

v_call: TRBV29-1
j_call: TRBJ2-7
d_call: -
cdr3_aa: CSVVGATYEQYF
cdr3_nt: TGCAGCGTTGTAGGGGCCACCTACGAGCAGTACTTC